This T cell receptor (beta chain) was captured in a study of PD-1 blockade in classical Hodgkin lymphoma. Overall study: A 3 mg/kg intravenous dose of nivolumab was received by patients every 2 weeks. The study's findings and limits: CD4+ but not CD8+ TCR diversity rose significantly by C4D1. Patients newly diagnosed and complete responders had comparable baseline diversity.

The method was immunoSEQ multiplex PCR; TCRdb's version includes in-frame clones alone and lacks a portion of them. Here the sample spans 31,000 or so clones, about 88% being singletons. Germline V lookup: CDR1 LGHNT, CDR2 FRNRAP. Trimming cost V 5 bases and J 8 bases; bases outside gene matches: 11. This CDR3 comprises 15 residues. Regarding time point: cycle 4 day 1 (C4D1), after around six weeks of nivolumab. Each and every patient relapsed after autologous stem cell transplantation, and patients got differing brentuximab vedotin exposure. Out of thawed PBMCs, magnetic negative selection purified CD4+ T cells. Patients reached a best response of complete response, partial response or progressive disease. Concerning this clone: Its specificity is unknown.

The specimen comprised CD4+ T cells from blood, sampled before the fourth cycle of nivolumab. The clonotype was recovered from a human donor with classical Hodgkin lymphoma. The rearrangement uses TRBV12-5 and TRBJ2-1; the match to TRBD1 covers 8 bases. The CDR3 reads CASGSGQGGVDEQFF. The CDR3 bases are TGTGCTAGTGGTAGTGGACAGGGAGGTGTAGATGAGCAGTTCTTC.